This T cell receptor (beta chain) was identified during a study of metastatic and nonmetastatic thyroid tumors. Study as a whole: Malignant and benign thyroid patients had repertoires compared in peripheral blood and tumor or nodule tissue.

No patient received treatment before thyroid surgery. The CDR3 sequence is 15 residues long. The germline V gene has CDR1 DFQATT and CDR2 SNEGSKA (reference sequence). The trim removed 6 bases at V and 5 bases at J, leaving 10 bases unmatched. Using MiXCR, TCRdb re-called clones from the PCR reads. This sample carries 13,000 or so clones, 25% to 35% of them seen once, and the ten largest clones take around 3.7%. Sequencing used blood. The chain links TRBV20-1 to TRBJ1-6; 7 bases agree with TRBD1. The TCR originated in a female donor with papillary thyroid cancer or a benign thyroid nodule (not recorded which). Some clones in this sample may be carry-over from other donors' samples. The chain's CDR3 is CSAPEGDSHNSPLHF. DNA of the CDR3: TGCAGTGCCCCCGAAGGGGACAGCCATAATTCACCCCTCCACTTT.